These T cell receptor beta chains were read from a single sample in a study of blood T cell repertoires in COVID-19. Here immunoSEQ multiplex PCR was the method, and the copy in TCRdb shows in-frame clones only, minus some. The repertoire holds under 250,000 clones, less than 85% seen once, with 5.5% to 8.5% in the top ten. The sequenced sample consisted of peripheral blood. The receptors derive from a woman between 70 and 85 years old with acute or convalescent COVID-19. Each CDR3 is given with its conserved first and last residue.

CSDLRGVRQYPKFYEQYF	18	TRBV29-1
CASSTGTAPYEQYF	14	TRBV5-1
CASSHAGQGNLNTEAFF	17	TRBV3-1/TRBV3-2
CASSYSAQRGLFGDEQFF	18	TRBV6-2/TRBV6-3
CAISESQEPQHF	12	TRBV10-3
CASSDSGAPYNEQFF	15	TRBV19
CASSVDDRGRSPLHF	15	TRBV9
CASSRSTGVNYGYTF	15	TRBV19
CATTGTGTSYGYTF	14	TRBV10-3
CASSPTGSRSVETQYF	16	TRBV9
CASSWGENTEAFF	13	TRBV11-2
CSASVSGATNEKLFF	15	TRBV20-1
CASSLGGGNQPQHF	14	TRBV4-2
CASSIGTGDTDTQYF	15	TRBV19
CATSDGFSQPQHF	13	TRBV24-1
CASSLQGSTDTQYF	14	TRBV5-1
CASSRKRGTASTDTQYF	17	TRBV3-1/TRBV3-2
CATSDGRYRGRRTGELFF	18	TRBV24-1
CATRRTGRINYGYTF	15	TRBV30
CASSHRLAETDTQYF	15	TRBV4-3
CASSPGQFTNTGELFF	16	TRBV5-1